The entry that follows covers one TCR beta chain sequence. This clone may be a read error of a much larger clone one base away. Without the conserved terminal phenylalanine or tryptophan, this CDR3 likely stems from a read error. CDR1 is PRHDT and CDR2 is FYEKMQ in the germline V gene (reference sequence). V lost 7 bases and J 0 bases, leaving 16 bases between the germline ends. The CDR3 spans 15 residues. Each hyperthyroidism patient was newly diagnosed, with under 2 months' duration, and aged 18 to 65. This sample stems from a study of Graves' ophthalmopathy and Graves' hyperthyroidism. Investigators amplified TCR beta CDR3 regions from RNA transcripts. HTBI primers primed a first-round RT-PCR, and a second-round multiplex PCR followed. From the multiplex PCR reads, TCRdb called clonotypes with MiXCR, one entry per CDR3 protein. The table has about 1.2 million distinct CDR3 sequences, about 36% seen once; the top ten hold around 10%.

Sample: peripheral blood or thyroid tissue (not recorded which). The TCR sequence derives from an adult man with Graves' hyperthyroidism. The V and J genes are TRBV13 and TRBJ2-7, with a possible D match to TRBD1 (6 bases). CDR3 amino acids: CASTSGAMLSYEQYL. The CDR3 DNA reads as TGTGCCAGCACATCAGGGGCTATGCTCTCCTACGAGCAGTACCTC.